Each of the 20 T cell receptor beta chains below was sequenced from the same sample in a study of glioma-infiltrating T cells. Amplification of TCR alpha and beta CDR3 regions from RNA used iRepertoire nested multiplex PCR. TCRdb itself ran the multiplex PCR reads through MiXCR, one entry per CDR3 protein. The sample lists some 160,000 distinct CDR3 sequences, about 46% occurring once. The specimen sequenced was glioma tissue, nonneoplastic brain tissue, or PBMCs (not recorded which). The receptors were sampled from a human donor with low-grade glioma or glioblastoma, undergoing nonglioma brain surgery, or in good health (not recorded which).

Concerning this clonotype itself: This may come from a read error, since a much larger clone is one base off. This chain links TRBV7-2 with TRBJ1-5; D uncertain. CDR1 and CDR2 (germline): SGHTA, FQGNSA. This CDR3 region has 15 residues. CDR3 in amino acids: CASRLGSLGNQPQHF. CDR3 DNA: TGTGCCAGCAGATTAGGGTCCCTTGGGAATCAGCCCCAGCATTTT.

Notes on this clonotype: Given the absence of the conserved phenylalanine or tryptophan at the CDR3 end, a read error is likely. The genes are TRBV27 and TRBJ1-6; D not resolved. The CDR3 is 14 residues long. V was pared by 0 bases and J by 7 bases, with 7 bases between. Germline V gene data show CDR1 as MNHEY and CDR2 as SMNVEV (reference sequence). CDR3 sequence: CASSLSGSNSPLHS. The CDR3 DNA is TGTGCCAGCAGTTTATCGGGCAGCAATTCACCCCTCCACTCT.

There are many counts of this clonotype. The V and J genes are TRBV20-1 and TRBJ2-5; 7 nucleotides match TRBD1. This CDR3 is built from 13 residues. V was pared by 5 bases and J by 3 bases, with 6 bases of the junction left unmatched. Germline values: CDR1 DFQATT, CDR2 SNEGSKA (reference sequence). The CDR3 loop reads CSAPGTAKETQYF. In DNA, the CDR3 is TGCAGTGCTCCCGGGACAGCAAAAGAGACCCAGTACTTC.

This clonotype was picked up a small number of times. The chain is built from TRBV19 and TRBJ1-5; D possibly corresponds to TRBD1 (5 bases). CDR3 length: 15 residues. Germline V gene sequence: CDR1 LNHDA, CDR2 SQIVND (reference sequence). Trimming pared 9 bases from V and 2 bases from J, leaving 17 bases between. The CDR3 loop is CASSSRGSGNQPQHF. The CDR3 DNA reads TGTGCCAGCAGCTCGAGGGGATCTGGCAATCAGCCCCAGCATTTT. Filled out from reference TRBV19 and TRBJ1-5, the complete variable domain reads DGGITQSPKYLFRKEGQNVTLSCEQNLNHDAMYWYRQDPGQGLRLIYYSQIVNDFQKGDIAEGYSVSREKKESFPLTVTSAQKNPTAFYLCASSSRGSGNQPQHFGDGTRLSIL.

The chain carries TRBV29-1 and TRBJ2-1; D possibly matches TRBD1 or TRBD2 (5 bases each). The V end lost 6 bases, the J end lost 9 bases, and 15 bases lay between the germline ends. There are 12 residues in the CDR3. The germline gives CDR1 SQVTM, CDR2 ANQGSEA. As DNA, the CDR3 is TGCAGCGTCGTGTTGGGACCATTTGAGCAGTTCTTC. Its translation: CSVVLGPFEQFF.

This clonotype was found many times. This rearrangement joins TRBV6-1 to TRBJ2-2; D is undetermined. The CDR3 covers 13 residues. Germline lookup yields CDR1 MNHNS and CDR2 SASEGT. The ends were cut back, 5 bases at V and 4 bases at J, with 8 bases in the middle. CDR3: CASSQVGTGELFF. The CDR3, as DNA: TGTGCCAGCAGTCAGGTGGGCACCGGGGAGCTGTTTTTT.

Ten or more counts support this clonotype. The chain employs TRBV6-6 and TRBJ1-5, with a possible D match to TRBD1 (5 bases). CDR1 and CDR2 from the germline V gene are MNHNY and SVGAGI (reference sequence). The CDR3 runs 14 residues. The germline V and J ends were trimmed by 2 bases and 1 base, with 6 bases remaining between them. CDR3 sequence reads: CASSYGGSNQPQHF. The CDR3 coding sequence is TGTGCCAGCAGTTACGGGGGGAGCAATCAGCCCCAGCATTTT.

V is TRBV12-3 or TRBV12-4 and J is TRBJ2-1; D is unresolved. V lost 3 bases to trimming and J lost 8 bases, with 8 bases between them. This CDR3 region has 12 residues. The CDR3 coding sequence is TGTGCCAGCAGTTTGGGCTCCGATGAGCAGTTCTTC. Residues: CASSLGSDEQFF.

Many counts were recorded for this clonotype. DNA for the CDR3: TGTGCCAGCAGCCCGCCGCGGCGGGAGAACTTGAATGAGCAGTTCTTC. Its protein is CASSPPRRENLNEQFF. The chain joins TRBV3-1 to TRBJ2-1; TRBD2 matches at 7 bases. From germline, CDR1 is LGHDT and CDR2 YNNKEL (reference sequence). The CDR3 runs to 16 residues. The V segment lost 4 bases and the J segment 7 bases; nucleotides outside the gene matches: 13.

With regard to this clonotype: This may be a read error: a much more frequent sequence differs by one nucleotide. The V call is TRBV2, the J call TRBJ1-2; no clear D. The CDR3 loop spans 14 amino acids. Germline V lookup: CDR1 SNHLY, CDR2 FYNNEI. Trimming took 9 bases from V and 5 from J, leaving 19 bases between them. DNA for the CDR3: TGTGCCAGGAGGGAGAGGAGCCAATCGTATGGCTACACCTTC. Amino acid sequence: CARRERSQSYGYTF. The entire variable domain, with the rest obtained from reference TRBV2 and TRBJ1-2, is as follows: EPEVTQTPSHQVTQMGQEVILRCVPISNHLYFYWYRQILGQKVEFLVSFYNNEISEKSEIFDDQFSVERPDGSNFTLKIRSTKLEDSAMYFCARRERSQSYGYTFGSGTRLTVV.

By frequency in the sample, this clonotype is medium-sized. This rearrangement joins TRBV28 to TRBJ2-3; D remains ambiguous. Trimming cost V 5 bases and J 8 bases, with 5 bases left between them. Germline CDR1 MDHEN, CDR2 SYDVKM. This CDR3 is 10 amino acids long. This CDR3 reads CASSRVTQYF. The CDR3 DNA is TGTGCCAGCAGTCGGGTTACGCAGTATTTT. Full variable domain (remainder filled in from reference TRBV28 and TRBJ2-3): DVKVTQSSRYLVKRTGEKVFLECVQDMDHENMFWYRQDPGLGLRLIYFSYDVKMKEKGDIPEGYSVSREKKERFSLILESASTNQTSMYLCASSRVTQYFGPGTRLTVL.

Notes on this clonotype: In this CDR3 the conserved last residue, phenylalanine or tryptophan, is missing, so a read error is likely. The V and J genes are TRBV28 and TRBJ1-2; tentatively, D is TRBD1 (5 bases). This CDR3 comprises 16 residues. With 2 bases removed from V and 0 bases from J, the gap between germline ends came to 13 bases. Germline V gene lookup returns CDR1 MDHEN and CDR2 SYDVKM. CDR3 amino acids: CASSLVDTTSNYGYTL. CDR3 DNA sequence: TGTGCCAGCAGTTTAGTGGACACCACCTCTAACTATGGCTACACCCTC.

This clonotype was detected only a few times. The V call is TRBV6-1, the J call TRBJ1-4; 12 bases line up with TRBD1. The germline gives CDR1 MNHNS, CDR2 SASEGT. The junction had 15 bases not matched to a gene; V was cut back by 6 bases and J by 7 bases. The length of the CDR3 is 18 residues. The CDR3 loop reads CASSLNSPGQGAGEKLFF. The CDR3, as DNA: TGTGCCAGCAGCCTAAATTCTCCGGGACAGGGGGCAGGTGAAAAACTGTTTTTT.

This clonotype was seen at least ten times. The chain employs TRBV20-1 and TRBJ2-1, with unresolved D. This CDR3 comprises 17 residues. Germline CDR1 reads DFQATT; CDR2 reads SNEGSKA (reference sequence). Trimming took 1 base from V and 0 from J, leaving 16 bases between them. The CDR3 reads CSARATSHRRSYNEQFF. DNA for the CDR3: TGCAGTGCTAGAGCAACTTCTCATAGGCGCTCCTACAATGAGCAGTTCTTC.

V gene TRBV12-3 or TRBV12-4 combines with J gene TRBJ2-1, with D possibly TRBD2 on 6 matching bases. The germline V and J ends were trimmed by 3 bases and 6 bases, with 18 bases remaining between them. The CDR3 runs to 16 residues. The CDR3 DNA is TGTGCCAGCAGTTTCGTGAGCCAGCGGGCCCTCAATGAGCAGTTCTTC. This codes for CASSFVSQRALNEQFF.

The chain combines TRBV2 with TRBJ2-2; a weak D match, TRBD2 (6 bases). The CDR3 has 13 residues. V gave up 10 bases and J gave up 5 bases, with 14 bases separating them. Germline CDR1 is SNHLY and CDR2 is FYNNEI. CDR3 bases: TGTGCCATCAACAGACTAGTAACCGGGGAGCTGTTTTTT. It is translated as CAINRLVTGELFF. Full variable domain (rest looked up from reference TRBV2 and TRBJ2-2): EPEVTQTPSHQVTQMGQEVILRCVPISNHLYFYWYRQILGQKVEFLVSFYNNEISEKSEIFDDQFSVERPDGSNFTLKIRSTKLEDSAMYFCAINRLVTGELFFGEGSRLTVL.

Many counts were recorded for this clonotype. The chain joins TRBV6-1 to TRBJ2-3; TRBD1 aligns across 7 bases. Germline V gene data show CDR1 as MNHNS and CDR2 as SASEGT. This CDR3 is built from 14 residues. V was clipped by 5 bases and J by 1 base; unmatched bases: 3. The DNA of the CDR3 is TGTGCCAGCAGTTCGGACAGGCGCACAGATACGCAGTATTTT. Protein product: CASSSDRRTDTQYF.

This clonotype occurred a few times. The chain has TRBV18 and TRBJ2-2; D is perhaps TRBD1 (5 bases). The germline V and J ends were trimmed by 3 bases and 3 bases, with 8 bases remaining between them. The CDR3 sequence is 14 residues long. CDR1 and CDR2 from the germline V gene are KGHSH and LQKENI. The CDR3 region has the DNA TGTGCCAGCTCACCGAAAGGGGACACCGGGGAGCTGTTTTTT. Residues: CASSPKGDTGELFF.

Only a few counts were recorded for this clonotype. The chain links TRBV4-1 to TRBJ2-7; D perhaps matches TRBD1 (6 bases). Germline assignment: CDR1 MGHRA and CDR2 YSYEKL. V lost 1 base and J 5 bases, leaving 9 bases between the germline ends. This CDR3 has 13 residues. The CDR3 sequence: CASSQANRDEQYF. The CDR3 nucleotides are TGCGCCAGCAGCCAAGCCAACAGGGACGAGCAGTACTTC.

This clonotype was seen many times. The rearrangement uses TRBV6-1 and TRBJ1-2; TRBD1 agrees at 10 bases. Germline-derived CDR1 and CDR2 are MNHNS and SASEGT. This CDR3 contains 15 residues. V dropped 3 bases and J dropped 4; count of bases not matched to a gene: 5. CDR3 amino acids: CASSEPGQGSYGYTF. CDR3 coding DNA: TGTGCCAGCAGTGAGCCGGGACAGGGGTCCTATGGCTACACCTTC.